A single sample gave rise to the 2 T cell receptor beta chains below, sequenced in a study of blood T cells in healthy people across ages (dated by TCRdb to between 2014 and 2016). Receptor libraries were prepared by 5' RACE. The sequencer was an Illumina HiSeq 2500. A second roughly 6 to 12 cycle PCR used a sample-barcoded 5' primer and a J-beta primer mix. TCRdb trimmed the raw reads at Q25, called clones with MiXCR and kept productive beta chains. Rows matching on CDR3 protein sequence are summarized as one entry with the most common DNA and genes. The sample table shows about 780,000 distinct CDR3 sequences, and about 46% are seen once. The ten largest make up 15% to 20% of the sample. Material for sequencing was blood. All receptors derive from a man older than 75 in good health.

The J gene is TRBJ2-5, the V gene TRBV29-1; D tentatively reads TRBD1 or TRBD2 (5 bases each). CDR3 size: 14 residues. Trimming shortened V by 2 bases and J by 0 bases, and 10 bases separated the two germline ends. Germline CDR1 SQVTM, CDR2 ANQGSEA. The CDR3 DNA follows: TGCAGCGTTGAACAATGGGGGAACCAAGAGACCCAGTACTTC. Protein product: CSVEQWGNQETQYF.

This clonotype occurred many times. The chain uses TRBV28 and TRBJ1-5; no firm D call. Germline values: CDR1 MDHEN, CDR2 SYDVKM. The CDR3 totals 13 residues. Trimming took 3 bases from V and 2 from J, leaving 5 bases between them. This CDR3 reads CASSFGGNQPQHF. The CDR3 DNA sequence: TGTGCCAGCAGTTTCGGCGGCAATCAGCCCCAGCATTTT.